A selection of T cell receptor beta chains follows, all from one sample in a study of T cell repertoires in cytomegalovirus infection. Their antigens are not known. TCRdb reprocessed the reads with MiXCR, giving one entry per CDR3 protein. Of roughly 990,000 distinct CDR3 sequences listed, approximately 33% are singletons. The specimen comprised cultured CD8+ T cells from PBMCs, sampled from culture after CMV antigen stimulation. Receptor source: a human donor in good health (CMV status not recorded). Some clones in this sample may be carry-over from other donors' samples. The CDR3 runs from the conserved cysteine through the conserved F or W. A D gene is named only where the DNA matches it firmly. Size tells how often a clone was seen (once, few, many) or the class of an expanded clone, and some rows leave it out.

V	size	D	J	CDR3	DNA
TRBV10-3	few	-	TRBJ2-1	CAISASINEQFF	TGTGCCATCAGTGCCAGTATCAATGAGCAGTTCTTC
TRBV6-1	few	-	TRBJ1-1	CASYLNVNTEAFF	TGTGCCAGTTATTTAAACGTGAACACTGAAGCTTTCTTT
TRBV4-1	-	TRBD1	TRBJ2-1	CASSHPGQPFEQFF	TGCGCCAGCAGCCATCCGGGACAGCCTTTTGAGCAGTTCTTC
TRBV7-8	many	-	TRBJ1-1	CASSLPRMGANTEAFF	TGTGCCAGCAGCTTACCTAGAATGGGGGCTAACACTGAAGCTTTCTTT
TRBV3-1	-	TRBD1	TRBJ1-4	CASSQDQGANEKLFF	TGTGCCAGCAGCCAAGATCAGGGGGCCAATGAAAAACTGTTTTTT
TRBV7-6	few	-	TRBJ2-5	CASSLSALGRETQYF	TGTGCCAGCAGCTTATCGGCCCTAGGGCGGGAGACCCAGTACTTC
TRBV12-3/TRBV12-4	many	TRBD2	TRBJ2-3	CASSHLAGTSTDTQYF	TGTGCCAGCAGTCATCTAGCGGGGACTAGCACAGATACGCAGTATTTT
TRBV20-1	-	TRBD1	TRBJ2-7	CSARGTGYEQYF	TGCAGTGCCAGAGGGACAGGCTACGAGCAGTACTTC
TRBV4-1	few	-	TRBJ1-1	CAGASGRGGTEAFF	TGCGCCGGAGCGTCCGGGCGAGGGGGCACTGAAGCTTTCTTT
TRBV27	few	TRBD1	TRBJ2-7	CASSTTGQGYEQYF	TGTGCCAGCAGTACCACGGGACAGGGATACGAGCAGTACTTC
TRBV7-9	-	-	TRBJ2-1	CASSHIDRSPSYNEQFF	TGTGCCAGCAGCCACATAGACAGGAGTCCCTCCTACAATGAGCAGTTCTTC
TRBV28	many	-	TRBJ2-3	CASSSKEADTQYF	TGTGCCAGCAGTTCAAAGGAGGCGGATACGCAGTATTTT
TRBV7-9	few	TRBD1	TRBJ2-5	CASSSPRGQQRETQYF	TGTGCCAGCAGTTCTCCGAGGGGGCAGCAACGAGAGACCCAGTACTTC
TRBV6-1	few	-	TRBJ2-1	CASSSQTENEQFF	TGTGCCAGCAGTTCCCAGACAGAAAATGAGCAGTTCTTC
TRBV27	many	-	TRBJ2-7	CASSFITGGVYEQYF	TGTGCCAGCAGTTTTATTACTGGGGGAGTCTACGAGCAGTACTTC